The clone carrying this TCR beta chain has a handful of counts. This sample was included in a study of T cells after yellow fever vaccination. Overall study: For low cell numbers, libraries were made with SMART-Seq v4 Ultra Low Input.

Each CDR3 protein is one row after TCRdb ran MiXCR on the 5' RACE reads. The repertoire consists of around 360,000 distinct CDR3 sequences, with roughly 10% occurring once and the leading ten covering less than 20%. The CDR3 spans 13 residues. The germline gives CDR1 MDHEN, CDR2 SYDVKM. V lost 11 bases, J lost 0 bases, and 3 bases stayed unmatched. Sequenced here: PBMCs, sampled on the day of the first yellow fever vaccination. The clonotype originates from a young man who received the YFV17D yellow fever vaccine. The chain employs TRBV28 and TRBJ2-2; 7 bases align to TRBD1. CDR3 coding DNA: TGTGCCGCGACAGGGCCGAACACCGGGGAGCTGTTTTTT. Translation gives CAATGPNTGELFF.